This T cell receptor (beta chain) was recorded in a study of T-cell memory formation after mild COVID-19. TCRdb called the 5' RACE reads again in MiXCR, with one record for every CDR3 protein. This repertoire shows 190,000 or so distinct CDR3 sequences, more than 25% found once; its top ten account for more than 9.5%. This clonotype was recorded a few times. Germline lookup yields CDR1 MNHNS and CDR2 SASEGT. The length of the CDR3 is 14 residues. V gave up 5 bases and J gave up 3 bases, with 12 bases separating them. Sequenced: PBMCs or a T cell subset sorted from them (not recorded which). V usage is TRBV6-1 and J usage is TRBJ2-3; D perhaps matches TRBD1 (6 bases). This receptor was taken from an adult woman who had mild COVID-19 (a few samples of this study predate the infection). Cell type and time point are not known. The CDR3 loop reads CASSWSGVTDTQYF. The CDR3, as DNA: TGTGCCAGCAGTTGGTCAGGGGTGACAGATACGCAGTATTTT.